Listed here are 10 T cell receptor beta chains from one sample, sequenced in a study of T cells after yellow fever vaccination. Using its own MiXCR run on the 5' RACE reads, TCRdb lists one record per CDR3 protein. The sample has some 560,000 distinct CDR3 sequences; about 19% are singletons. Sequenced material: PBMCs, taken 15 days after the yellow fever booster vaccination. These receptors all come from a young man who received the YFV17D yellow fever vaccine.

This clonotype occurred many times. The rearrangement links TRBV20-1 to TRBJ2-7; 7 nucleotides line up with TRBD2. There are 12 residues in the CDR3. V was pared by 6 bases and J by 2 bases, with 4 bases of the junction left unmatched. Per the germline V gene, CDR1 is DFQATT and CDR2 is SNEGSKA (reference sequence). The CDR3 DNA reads TGCAGTGCGGTGGCGGGAGCCTACGAGCAGTACTTC. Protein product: CSAVAGAYEQYF.

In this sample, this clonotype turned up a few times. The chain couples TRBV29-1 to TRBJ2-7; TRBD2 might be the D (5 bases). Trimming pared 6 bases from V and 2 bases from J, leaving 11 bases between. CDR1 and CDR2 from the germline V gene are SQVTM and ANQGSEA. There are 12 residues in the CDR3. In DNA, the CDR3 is TGCAGCGTGAGGGATGGGACCTACGAGCAGTACTTC. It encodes CSVRDGTYEQYF.

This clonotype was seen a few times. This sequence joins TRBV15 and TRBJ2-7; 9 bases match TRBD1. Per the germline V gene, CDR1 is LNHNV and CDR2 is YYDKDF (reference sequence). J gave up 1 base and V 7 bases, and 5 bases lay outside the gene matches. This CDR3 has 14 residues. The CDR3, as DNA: TGTGCCACCACCCAAGACAGGGGGTCCTACGAGCAGTACTTC. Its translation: CATTQDRGSYEQYF.

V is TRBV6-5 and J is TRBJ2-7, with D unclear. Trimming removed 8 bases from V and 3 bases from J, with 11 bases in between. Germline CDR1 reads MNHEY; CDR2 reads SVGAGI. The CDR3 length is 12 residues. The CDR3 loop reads CASHRQGYEQYF. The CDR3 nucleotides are TGTGCCAGCCATAGACAAGGCTACGAGCAGTACTTC.

The CDR3, as DNA: TGTGCCAGCAGCCTCGGATGGCTAGCGGAGGAAGAGACCCAGTACTTC. It codes for CASSLGWLAEEETQYF. This chain connects TRBV9 to TRBJ2-5; 7 nucleotides line up with TRBD2. CDR3 size: 16 residues. Germline-derived CDR1 and CDR2 are SGDLS and YYNGEE. V lost 4 bases, J lost 3 bases, and 12 bases stayed unmatched.

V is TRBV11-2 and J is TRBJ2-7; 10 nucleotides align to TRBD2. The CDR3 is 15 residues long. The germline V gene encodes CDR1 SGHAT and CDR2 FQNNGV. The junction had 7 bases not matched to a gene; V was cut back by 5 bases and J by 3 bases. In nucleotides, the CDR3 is TGTGCCAGCAGCAGTAGGACTAGCGGAAACTACGAGCAGTACTTC. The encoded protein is CASSSRTSGNYEQYF.

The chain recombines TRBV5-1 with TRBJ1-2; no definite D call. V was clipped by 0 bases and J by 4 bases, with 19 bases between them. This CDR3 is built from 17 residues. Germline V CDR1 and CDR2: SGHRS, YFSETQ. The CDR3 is CASSLGAWEKTSYGYTF. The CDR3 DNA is TGCGCCAGCAGCTTGGGGGCGTGGGAGAAGACTTCCTATGGCTACACCTTC.

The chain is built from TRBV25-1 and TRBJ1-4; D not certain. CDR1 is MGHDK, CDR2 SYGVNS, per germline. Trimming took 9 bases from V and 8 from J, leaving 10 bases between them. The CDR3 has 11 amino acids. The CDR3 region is CASGRNEKLFF. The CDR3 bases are TGTGCCAGTGGGAGGAACGAAAAACTGTTTTTT. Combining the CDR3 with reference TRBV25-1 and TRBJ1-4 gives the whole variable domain EADIYQTPRYLVIGTGKKITLECSQTMGHDKMYWYQQDPGMELHLIHYSYGVNSTEKGDLSSESTVSRIRTEHFPLTLESARPSHTSQYLCASGRNEKLFFGSGTQLSVL.

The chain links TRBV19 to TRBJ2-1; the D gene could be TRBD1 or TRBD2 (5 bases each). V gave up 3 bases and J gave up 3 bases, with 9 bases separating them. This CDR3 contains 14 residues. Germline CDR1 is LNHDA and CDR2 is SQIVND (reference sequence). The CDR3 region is CASSIGGVYNEQFF. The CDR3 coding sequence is TGTGCCAGTAGTATTGGGGGAGTCTACAATGAGCAGTTCTTC.

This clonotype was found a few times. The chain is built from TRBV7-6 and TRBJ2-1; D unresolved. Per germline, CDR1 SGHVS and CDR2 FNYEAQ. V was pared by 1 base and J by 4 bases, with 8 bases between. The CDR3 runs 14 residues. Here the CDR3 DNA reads TGTGCCAGCAGCTTAGAAGTCGGATACAATGAGCAGTTCTTC. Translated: CASSLEVGYNEQFF. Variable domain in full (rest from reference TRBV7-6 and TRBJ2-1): GAGVSQSPRYKVTKRGQDVALRCDPISGHVSLYWYRQALGQGPEFLTYFNYEAQQDKSGLPNDRFSAERPEGSISTLTIQRTEQRDSAMYRCASSLEVGYNEQFFGPGTRLTVL.